The rows below give T cell receptor beta chains drawn from one sample of a study of immune characterization of retroperitoneal liposarcoma. TCRdb called the PCR reads again in MiXCR, with one record for every CDR3 protein. The data contain around 11,000 distinct CDR3 sequences, 40% to 55% of them singletons. The sample consisted of tumor tissue. Source of these receptors: a female donor with retroperitoneal liposarcoma. Both conserved end residues are part of each CDR3. D genes are given only for firm matches. Size tells how often a clone was seen (once, few, many) or the class of an expanded clone, and some rows leave it out.

v_call	j_call	d_call	clone_size	cdr3_aa	cdr3_nt
TRBV6-1	TRBJ2-7	TRBD1	many	CARDRTGFYYEQYF	TGTGCCAGGGATCGGACAGGCTTCTACTACGAGCAGTACTTC
TRBV6-6	TRBJ2-5	NA	medium-sized	CASSYEGLGMETQYF	TGTGCCAGCAGTTACGAGGGGTTGGGGATGGAGACCCAGTACTTC
TRBV10-2	TRBJ1-1	NA	few	CASSELGYAEAFF	TGCGCCAGCAGTGAGTTGGGGTACGCTGAAGCTTTCTTT
TRBV7-2	TRBJ2-3	NA	NA	CASSFVGRGTSDTQYF	TGTGCCAGCAGCTTTGTAGGCAGGGGTACTTCCGATACGCAGTATTTT
TRBV7-2	TRBJ2-7	NA	NA	CASSPMSEQYF	TGTGCCAGCAGCCCTATGAGTGAGCAGTACTTC
TRBV7-6	TRBJ2-4	TRBD2	few	CASSLESGRIGGEQYF	TGTGCCAGCAGCTTAGAGAGCGGGAGGATAGGCGGTGAGCAGTACTTC
TRBV12-3/TRBV12-4	TRBJ2-5	NA	NA	CASSAQGAGEQYF	TGTGCCAGCAGCGCCCAGGGGGCGGGGGAGCAGTACTTC
TRBV6-1	TRBJ2-7	NA	large	CASSTWGEQYF	TGTGCCAGCAGCACATGGGGCGAGCAGTACTTC
TRBV6-1	TRBJ1-2	NA	NA	CASSEANGGYGYTF	TGTGCCAGCAGTGAAGCGAACGGGGGCTATGGCTACACCTTC
TRBV6-1	TRBJ2-1	NA	NA	CASKGNLANEQFF	TGTGCCAGCAAAGGCAATTTGGCTAATGAGCAGTTCTTC
TRBV10-1	TRBJ2-1	NA	NA	CASSAHRYNEQFF	TGCGCCAGCAGTGCCCATAGATACAATGAGCAGTTCTTC
TRBV10-2	TRBJ2-1	NA	NA	CATDLTNEQFF	TGCGCCACGGACTTGACCAATGAGCAGTTCTTC
TRBV7-2	TRBJ2-7	NA	NA	CASSFTQGNNEQYF	TGTGCCAGCAGCTTTACACAGGGAAACAATGAGCAGTACTTC
TRBV7-8	TRBJ2-5	TRBD2	few	CASSLEGLAGWEQYF	TGTGCCAGCAGCTTAGAGGGACTAGCGGGTTGGGAGCAGTACTTC
TRBV12-3/TRBV12-4	TRBJ2-5	NA	NA	CASCDSGFQETQYF	TGTGCCAGTTGTGACTCGGGGTTCCAAGAGACCCAGTACTTC
TRBV12-3/TRBV12-4	TRBJ2-5	TRBD2	NA	CASSSDTSGRETQYF	TGTGCCAGCAGTTCCGATACTAGCGGGAGGGAGACCCAGTACTTC
TRBV4-1	TRBJ2-5	NA	NA	CASSQEERMAETQYF	TGTGCCAGCAGCCAAGAAGAGAGGATGGCAGAGACCCAGTACTTC
TRBV27	TRBJ2-5	NA	few	CASSFGIQETQYF	TGTGCCAGCAGTTTTGGGATCCAAGAGACCCAGTACTTC
TRBV7-2	TRBJ2-1	NA	medium-sized	CASRAADILETQFF	TGTGCCAGCAGGGCTGCGGATATATTGGAGACCCAGTTCTTC
TRBV6-1	TRBJ2-7	NA	medium-sized	CASSVPIPNEQYF	TGTGCCAGCAGTGTCCCGATACCCAATGAGCAGTACTTC
TRBV4-1	TRBJ2-1	TRBD2	NA	CASSQDPTSGRAWNEQFF	TGTGCCAGCAGCCAAGATCCGACTAGCGGGAGGGCCTGGAATGAGCAGTTCTTC
TRBV6-1	TRBJ2-2	NA	NA	CASSGIGFNTGELFF	TGTGCCAGCAGTGGAATCGGATTTAACACCGGGGAGCTGTTTTTT
TRBV6-1	TRBJ2-7	NA	medium-sized	CASSERPYEQYF	TGTGCCAGCAGTGAAAGACCCTATGAGCAGTACTTC
TRBV12-3/TRBV12-4	TRBJ1-2	NA	NA	CASSFTDSNYGYTF	TGTGCCAGCAGTTTCACCGACAGCAACTATGGCTACACCTTC
TRBV6-6	TRBJ2-3	NA	NA	CASSYSEQGGVNTQYF	TGTGCCAGCAGTTACTCGGAACAGGGAGGGGTGAATACGCAGTATTTT
TRBV6-1	TRBJ1-2	TRBD1	NA	CASTRRQGETHGYTF	TGTGCCAGCACCCGAAGACAGGGGGAAACGCATGGCTACACCTTC
TRBV27	TRBJ2-1	NA	NA	CASSFLMRGWDNEQFF	TGTGCCAGCAGTTTCCTAATGAGGGGGTGGGACAATGAGCAGTTCTTC
TRBV6-1	TRBJ2-7	NA	NA	CASCRSRDSSSYEQYF	TGTGCCAGCTGCCGCAGCCGGGACTCGAGCTCCTACGAGCAGTACTTC
TRBV12-3/TRBV12-4	TRBJ2-5	TRBD2	NA	CASLPGGTGTQYF	TGTGCCAGTCTCCCCGGGGGGACGGGGACCCAGTACTTC